One sample yielded the 5 T cell receptor beta chains listed below, sequenced in a study of cytomegalovirus exposure and HLA in healthy donors (dated by TCRdb to between 2016 and 2019). The protocol used for the library was the immunoSEQ multiplex PCR assay. The multiplex PCR relied on a mix of 60 forward primers for TCR Vbeta segments and 13 reverse primers for TCR Jbeta segments. TCRdb mirrors the immuneACCESS table, restricted to in-frame sequences. Some clones are absent from its copies; in checked studies, under half trace to an unresolved V gene, and the reason for the others is unknown. This sample comprises approximately 150,000 clones, roughly 70% of them detected only once. The ten top clones hold more than 3% of the sample. The source material was PBMCs. These receptors originate from a male donor in good health and CMV-seronegative.

The V and J genes are TRBV6-6 and TRBJ2-5; 12 bases line up with TRBD2. The V segment lost 6 bases and the J segment 5 bases; nucleotides outside the gene matches: 7. This CDR3 spans 15 amino acids. CDR1 is MNHNY, CDR2 SVGAGI, per germline (reference sequence). CDR3 protein: CASRILAGGWETQYF. Here the CDR3 DNA reads TGTGCCAGCAGGATACTAGCGGGGGGATGGGAGACCCAGTACTTC.

Concerning this clone: One junction end does not reproduce the germline sequence, and a read error may be involved. The chain carries TRBV2 and TRBJ2-3; TRBD1 matches 10 bases. CDR3 size: 15 residues. Germline V CDR1 and CDR2: SNHLY, FYNNEI. The CDR3 sequence is CAGRLGQGSTDTQYF. The CDR3 bases are TGTGCCGGCAGGTTGGGACAGGGGAGCACAGATACGCAGTATTTT.

The V and J genes are TRBV5-1 and TRBJ2-1; 7 bases align to TRBD2. The germline V gene encodes CDR1 SGHRS and CDR2 YFSETQ. V lost 0 bases to trimming and J lost 4 bases; unmatched junction nucleotides: 10. This CDR3 has 17 residues. For the CDR3, the DNA is TGCGCCAGCAGCTTGGCCACGCGGGAGTTTAAGTACAATGAGCAGTTCTTC. Protein sequence: CASSLATREFKYNEQFF.

This clone was observed a handful of times. The V gene is TRBV5-1, the J gene TRBJ2-1; no clear D gene. V lost 0 bases, J lost 8 bases, and 9 bases lay in between. CDR3 length: 13 residues. Germline CDR1 is SGHRS and CDR2 is YFSETQ. CDR3 DNA sequence: TGCGCCAGCAGCTTGGCAGGAATCGATGAGCAGTTCTTC. This translates into CASSLAGIDEQFF.

The V gene is TRBV27, the J gene TRBJ2-7, with a weak D call TRBD1 (8 bases). There are 16 residues in the CDR3. CDR1 MNHEY and CDR2 SMNVEV come from the germline V gene (reference sequence). Trimming stripped 3 bases from V and 1 base from J, with 16 bases between. For the CDR3, the DNA is TGTGCCAGCAGTTTCGGGGGGACAGGCGGTTCCTACGAGCAGTACTTC. Translated, it gives CASSFGGTGGSYEQYF.